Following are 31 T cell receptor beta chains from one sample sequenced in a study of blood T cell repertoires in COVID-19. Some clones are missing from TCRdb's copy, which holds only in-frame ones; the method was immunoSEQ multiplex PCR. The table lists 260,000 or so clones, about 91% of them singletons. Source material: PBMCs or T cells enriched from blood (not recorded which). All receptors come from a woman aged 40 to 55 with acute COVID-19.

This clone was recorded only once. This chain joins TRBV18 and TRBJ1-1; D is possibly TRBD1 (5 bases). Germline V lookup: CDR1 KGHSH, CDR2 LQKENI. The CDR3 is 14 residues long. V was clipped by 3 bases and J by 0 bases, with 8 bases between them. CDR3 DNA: TGTGCCAGCTCACCGACGACAGTGAACACTGAAGCTTTCTTT. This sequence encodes CASSPTTVNTEAFF.

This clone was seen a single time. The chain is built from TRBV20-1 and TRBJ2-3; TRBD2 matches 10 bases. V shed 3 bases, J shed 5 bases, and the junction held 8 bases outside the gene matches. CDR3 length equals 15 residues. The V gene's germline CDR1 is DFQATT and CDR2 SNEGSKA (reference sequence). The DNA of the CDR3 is TGCAGTGCTAGTCCGGCTAGCGGGAGCCAAGATACGCAGTATTTT. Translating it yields CSASPASGSQDTQYF.

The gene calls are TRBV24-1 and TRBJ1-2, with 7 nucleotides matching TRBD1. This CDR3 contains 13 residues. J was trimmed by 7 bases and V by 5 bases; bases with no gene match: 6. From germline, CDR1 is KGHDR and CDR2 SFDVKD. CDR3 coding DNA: TGTGCCACCAGTGCAGAGGGGGCGGCTGGCTACACCTTC. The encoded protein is CATSAEGAAGYTF.

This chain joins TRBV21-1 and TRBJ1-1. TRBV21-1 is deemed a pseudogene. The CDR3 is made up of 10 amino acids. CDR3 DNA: TGTGCCAGCAGCCGTGAGGTGACCCGGTTT. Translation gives CASSREVTRF.

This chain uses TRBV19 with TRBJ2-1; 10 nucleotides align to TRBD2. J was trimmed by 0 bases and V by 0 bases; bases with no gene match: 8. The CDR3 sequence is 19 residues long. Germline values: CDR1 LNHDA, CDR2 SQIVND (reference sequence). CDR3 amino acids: CASSIESSGRRSSYNEQFF. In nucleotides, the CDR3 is TGTGCCAGTAGTATAGAGTCTAGCGGGAGACGAAGCTCCTACAATGAGCAGTTCTTC.

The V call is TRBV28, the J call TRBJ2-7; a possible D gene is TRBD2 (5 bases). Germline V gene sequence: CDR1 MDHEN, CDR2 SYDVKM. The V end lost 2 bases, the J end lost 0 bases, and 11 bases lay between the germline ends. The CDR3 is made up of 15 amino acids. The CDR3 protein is CASSLDGLSSYEQYF. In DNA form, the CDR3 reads TGTGCCAGCAGTTTAGACGGACTTAGCTCCTACGAGCAGTACTTC.

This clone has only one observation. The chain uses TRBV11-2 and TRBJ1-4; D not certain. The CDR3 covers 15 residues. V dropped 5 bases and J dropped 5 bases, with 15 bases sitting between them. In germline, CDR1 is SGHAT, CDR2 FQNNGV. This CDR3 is CASSPPEGLNEKLFF. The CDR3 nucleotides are TGTGCCAGCAGCCCCCCTGAGGGTCTGAATGAAAAACTGTTTTTT.

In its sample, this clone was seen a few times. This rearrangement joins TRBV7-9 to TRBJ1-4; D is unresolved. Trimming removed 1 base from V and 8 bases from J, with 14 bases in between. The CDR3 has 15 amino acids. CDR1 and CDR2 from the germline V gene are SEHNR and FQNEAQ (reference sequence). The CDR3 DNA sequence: TGTGCCAGCAGCTTAGGAGATGGAGGGTACGAAAAACTGTTTTTT. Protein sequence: CASSLGDGGYEKLFF.

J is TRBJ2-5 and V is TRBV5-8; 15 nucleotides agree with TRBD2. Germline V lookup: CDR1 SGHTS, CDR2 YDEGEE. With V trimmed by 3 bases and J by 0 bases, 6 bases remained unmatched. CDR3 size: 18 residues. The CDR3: CASSSKGLAGGDQETQYF. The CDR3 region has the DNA TGTGCCAGCAGCTCGAAAGGACTAGCGGGAGGGGACCAAGAGACCCAGTACTTC.

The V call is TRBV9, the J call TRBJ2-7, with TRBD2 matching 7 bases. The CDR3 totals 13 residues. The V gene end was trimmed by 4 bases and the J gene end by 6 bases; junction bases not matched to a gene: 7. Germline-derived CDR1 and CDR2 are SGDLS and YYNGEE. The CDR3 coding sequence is TGTGCCAGCAGCCCGGGGGGTCCTGCCGAGCAGTACTTC. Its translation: CASSPGGPAEQYF. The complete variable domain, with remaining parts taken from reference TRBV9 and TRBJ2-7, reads DSGVTQTPKHLITATGQRVTLRCSPRSGDLSVYWYQQSLDQGLQFLIQYYNGEERAKGNILERFSAQQFPDLHSELNLSSLELGDSALYFCASSPGGPAEQYFGPGTRLTVT.

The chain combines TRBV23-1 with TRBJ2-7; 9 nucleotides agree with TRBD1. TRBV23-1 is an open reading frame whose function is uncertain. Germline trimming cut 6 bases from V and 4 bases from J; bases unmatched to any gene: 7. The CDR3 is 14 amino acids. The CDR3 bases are TGCGCCAGCAGCCGGGACAGGGATCCGTACGAGCAGTACTTC. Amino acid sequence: CASSRDRDPYEQYF.

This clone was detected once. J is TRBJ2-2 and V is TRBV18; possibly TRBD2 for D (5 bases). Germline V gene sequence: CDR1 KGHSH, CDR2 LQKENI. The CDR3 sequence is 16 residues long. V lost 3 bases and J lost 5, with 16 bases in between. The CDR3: CASSPSVGGGTGELFF. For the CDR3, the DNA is TGTGCCAGCTCACCCTCGGTAGGAGGTGGAACCGGGGAGCTGTTTTTT.

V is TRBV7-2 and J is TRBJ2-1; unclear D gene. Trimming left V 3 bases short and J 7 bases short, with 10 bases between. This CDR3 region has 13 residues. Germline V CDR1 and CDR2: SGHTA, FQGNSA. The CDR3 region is CASSLSLENEQFF. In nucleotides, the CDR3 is TGTGCCAGCAGCTTGAGTTTAGAAAATGAGCAGTTCTTC.

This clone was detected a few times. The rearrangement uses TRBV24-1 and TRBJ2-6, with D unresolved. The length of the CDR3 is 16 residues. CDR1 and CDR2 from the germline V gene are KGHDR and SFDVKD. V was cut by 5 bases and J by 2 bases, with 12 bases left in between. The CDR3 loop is CATSAADSAGANVLTF. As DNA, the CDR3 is TGTGCCACCAGTGCGGCAGACTCGGCTGGGGCCAACGTCCTGACTTTC.

The CDR3 DNA sequence: TGCAGCGGCCTCTCAGGGGGAGGAGAAAAACTGTTTTTT. Translation gives CSGLSGGGEKLFF. The chain uses TRBV29-1 and TRBJ1-4; 7 nucleotides align to TRBD1. Germline loops: CDR1 SQVTM, CDR2 ANQGSEA. V was clipped by 7 bases and J by 8 bases; unmatched bases: 10. The CDR3 length is 13 residues.

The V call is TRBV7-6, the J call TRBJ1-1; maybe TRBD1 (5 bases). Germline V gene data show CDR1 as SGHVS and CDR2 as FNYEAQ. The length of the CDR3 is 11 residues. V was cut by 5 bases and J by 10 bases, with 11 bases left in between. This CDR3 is CASSDSGIAFF. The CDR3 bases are TGTGCCAGCAGCGACTCAGGGATAGCTTTCTTT. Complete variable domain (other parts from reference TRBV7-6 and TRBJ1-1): GAGVSQSPRYKVTKRGQDVALRCDPISGHVSLYWYRQALGQGPEFLTYFNYEAQQDKSGLPNDRFSAERPEGSISTLTIQRTEQRDSAMYRCASSDSGIAFFGQGTRLTVV.

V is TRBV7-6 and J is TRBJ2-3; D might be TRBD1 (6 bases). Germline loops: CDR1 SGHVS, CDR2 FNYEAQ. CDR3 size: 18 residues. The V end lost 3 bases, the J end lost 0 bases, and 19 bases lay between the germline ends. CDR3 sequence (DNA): TGTGCCAGCAGCTTCAACACTCCGGGACATTTAAGCACAGATACGCAGTATTTT. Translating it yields CASSFNTPGHLSTDTQYF.

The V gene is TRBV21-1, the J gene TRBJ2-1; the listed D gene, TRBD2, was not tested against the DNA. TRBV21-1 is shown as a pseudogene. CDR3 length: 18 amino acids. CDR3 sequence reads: CASIPTSKTSGRANEQFF. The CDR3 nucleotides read TGTGCCAGCATCCCGACATCCAAAACTAGCGGGAGGGCCAATGAGCAGTTCTTC.

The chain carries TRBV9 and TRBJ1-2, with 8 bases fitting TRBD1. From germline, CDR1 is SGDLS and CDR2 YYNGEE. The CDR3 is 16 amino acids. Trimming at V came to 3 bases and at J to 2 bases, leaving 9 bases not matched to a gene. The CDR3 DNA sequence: TGTGCCAGCAGCGGACTACGACAGGGGATCAACTATGGCTACACCTTC. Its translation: CASSGLRQGINYGYTF.

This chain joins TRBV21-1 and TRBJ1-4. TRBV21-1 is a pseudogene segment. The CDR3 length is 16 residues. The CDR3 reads CASSPRTEGTNEKLFF. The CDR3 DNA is TGTGCCAGCAGCCCCCGAACAGAGGGTACTAATGAAAAACTGTTTTTT.

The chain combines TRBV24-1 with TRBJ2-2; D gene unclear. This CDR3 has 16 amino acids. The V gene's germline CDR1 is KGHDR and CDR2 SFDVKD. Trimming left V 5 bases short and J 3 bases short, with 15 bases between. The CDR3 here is CATSAATGPYTGELFF. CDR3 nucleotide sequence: TGTGCCACCAGTGCCGCGACTGGCCCTTACACCGGGGAGCTGTTTTTT.

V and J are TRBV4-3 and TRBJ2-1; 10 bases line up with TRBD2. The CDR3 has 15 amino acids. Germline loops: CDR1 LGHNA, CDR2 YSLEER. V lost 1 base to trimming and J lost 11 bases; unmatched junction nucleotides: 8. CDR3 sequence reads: CASSQGGLAGVKQFF. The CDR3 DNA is TGCGCCAGCAGCCAAGGGGGGCTAGCGGGAGTGAAGCAGTTCTTC.

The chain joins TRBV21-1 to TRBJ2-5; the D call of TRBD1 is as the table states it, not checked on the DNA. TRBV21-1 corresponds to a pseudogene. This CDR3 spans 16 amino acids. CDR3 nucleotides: TGTGCCAGCCCTGAGGACAGTAAGGGGAATCAAGAGACCCAGTACTTC. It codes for CASPEDSKGNQETQYF.

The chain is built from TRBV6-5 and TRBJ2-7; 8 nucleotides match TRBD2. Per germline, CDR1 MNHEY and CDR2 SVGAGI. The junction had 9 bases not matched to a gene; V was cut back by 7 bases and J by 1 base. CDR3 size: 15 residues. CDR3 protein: CASTRSSGPSYEQYF. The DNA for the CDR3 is TGTGCCAGCACCAGGTCTAGCGGGCCTTCCTACGAGCAGTACTTC.

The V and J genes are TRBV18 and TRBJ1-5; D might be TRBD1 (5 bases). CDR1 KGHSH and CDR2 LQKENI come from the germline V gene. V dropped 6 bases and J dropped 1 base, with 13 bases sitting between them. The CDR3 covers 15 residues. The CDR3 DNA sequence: TGTGCCAGCTCCCAGATCGGGGGAAGCAATCAGCCCCAGCATTTT. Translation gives CASSQIGGSNQPQHF. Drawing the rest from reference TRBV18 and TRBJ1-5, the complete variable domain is NAGVMQNPRHLVRRRGQEARLRCSPMKGHSHVYWYRQLPEEGLKFMVYLQKENIIDESGMPKERFSAEFPKEGPSILRIQQVVRGDSAAYFCASSQIGGSNQPQHFGDGTRLSIL.

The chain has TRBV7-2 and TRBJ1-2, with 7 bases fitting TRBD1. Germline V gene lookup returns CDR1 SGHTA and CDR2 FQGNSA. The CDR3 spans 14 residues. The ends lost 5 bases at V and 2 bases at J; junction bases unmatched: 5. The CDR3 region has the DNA TGTGCCAGCAGCGATGAACAGGGGAACTATGGCTACACCTTC. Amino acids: CASSDEQGNYGYTF.

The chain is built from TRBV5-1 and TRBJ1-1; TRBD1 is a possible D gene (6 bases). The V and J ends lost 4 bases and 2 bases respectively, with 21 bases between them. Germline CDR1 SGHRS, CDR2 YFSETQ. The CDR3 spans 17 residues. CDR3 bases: TGCGCCAGCAGCCTTACAGGGCCGGATTGGGTCAACACTGAAGCTTTCTTT. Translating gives CASSLTGPDWVNTEAFF.

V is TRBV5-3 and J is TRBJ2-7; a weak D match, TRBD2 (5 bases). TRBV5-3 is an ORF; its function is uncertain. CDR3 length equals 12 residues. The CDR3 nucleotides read TGTGCTACCCGGAGGCGTCGGTACGAGCAGTACTTC. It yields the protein CATRRRRYEQYF.

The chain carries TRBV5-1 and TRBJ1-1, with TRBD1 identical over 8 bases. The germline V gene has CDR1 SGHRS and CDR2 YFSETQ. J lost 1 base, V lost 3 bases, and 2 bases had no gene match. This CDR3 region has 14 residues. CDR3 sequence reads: CASSWTGRNTEAFF. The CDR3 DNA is TGCGCCAGCAGCTGGACAGGGCGGAACACTGAAGCTTTCTTT.

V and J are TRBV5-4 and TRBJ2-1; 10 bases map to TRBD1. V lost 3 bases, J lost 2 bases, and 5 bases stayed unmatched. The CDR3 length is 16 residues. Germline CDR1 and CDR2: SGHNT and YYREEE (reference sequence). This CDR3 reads CASSSGQGMAYNEQFF. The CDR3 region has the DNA TGTGCCAGCAGCTCGGGACAGGGGATGGCCTACAATGAGCAGTTCTTC.

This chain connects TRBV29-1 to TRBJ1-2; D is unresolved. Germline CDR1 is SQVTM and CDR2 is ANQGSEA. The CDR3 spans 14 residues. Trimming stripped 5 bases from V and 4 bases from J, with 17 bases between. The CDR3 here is CSVYSRSPSYGYTF. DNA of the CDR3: TGCAGCGTTTACTCTAGAAGCCCGAGCTATGGCTACACCTTC. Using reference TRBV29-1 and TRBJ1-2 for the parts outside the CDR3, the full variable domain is SAVISQKPSRDICQRGTSLTIQCQVDSQVTMMFWYRQQPGQSLTLIATANQGSEATYESGFVIDKFPISRPNLTFSTLTVSNMSPEDSSIYLCSVYSRSPSYGYTFGSGTRLTVV.